This entry features one T cell receptor beta chain sequence. The V and J ends lost 3 bases and 4 bases respectively, with 12 bases between them. From germline, CDR1 is MGHRA and CDR2 YSYEKL. The CDR3 is made up of 14 amino acids. The assay was immunoSEQ multiplex PCR, and TCRdb's table has in-frame clones only and misses some. Of approximately 270,000 clones detected, over 75% appear once; the ten largest clones hold 1.9%. These data come from a study of blood T cell repertoires in COVID-19. Sequenced sample: PBMCs or T cells enriched from blood (not recorded which). The chain is built from TRBV4-1 and TRBJ1-2; weak D call: TRBD1 (5 bases). The sequence came from a woman between 50 and 59 years old who had recovered from COVID-19. The CDR3 sequence: CASSQLDSLYGYTF. The DNA for the CDR3 is TGCGCCAGCAGCCAGTTAGACAGCCTCTATGGCTACACCTTC.